These T cell receptor beta chains were read from a single sample in a study of OX40 agonist ivuxolimab in advanced cancers. Data came from immunoSEQ multiplex PCR; TCRdb stores just in-frame clones and leaves some out. This table holds about 85,000 clones, around 86% found once. Sequences were derived from CD4+ or CD8+ T cells sorted from blood, sampled in a trial of the OX40 agonist ivuxolimab. The receptors here all came from an adult with an advanced solid tumor such as melanoma, head and neck, liver or kidney cancer. Each CDR3 is given with its conserved first and last residue. D genes are given only for firm matches. Rows may omit the clone size; those that give it use once, few, many or a size class.

size: NA; J: TRBJ1-1; length: 13; V: TRBV19; D: NA; DNA: TGTGCCAGTTCACAGGGCCCTCGCACTGAAGCTTTCTTT; CDR3: CASSQGPRTEAFF
size: NA; J: TRBJ1-4; length: 14; V: TRBV7-2; D: NA; DNA: TGTGCCAGCAGCGGAGGAACCCCTAATGAAAAACTGTTTTTT; CDR3: CASSGGTPNEKLFF
size: once; J: TRBJ2-3; length: 16; V: TRBV2; D: TRBD2; DNA: TGTGCCAGCAGTGAACCCCCCGGGGGGTTGTCCGATACGCAGTATTTT; CDR3: CASSEPPGGLSDTQYF
size: NA; J: TRBJ2-7; length: 13; V: TRBV28; D: NA; DNA: TGTGCCAGCAGTACACTGGAATACGGGGGTCCGTACTTC; CDR3: CASSTLEYGGPYF
size: NA; J: TRBJ1-1; length: 12; V: TRBV28; D: NA; DNA: TGTGCCACTGGCGGGGTTGGACCTGAAGCTTTCTTT; CDR3: CATGGVGPEAFF
size: NA; J: TRBJ1-2; length: 15; V: TRBV4-1; D: TRBD1; DNA: TGCGCCAGCAGCCGGCAAGACAGGGGGCTGGGTGGCTACACCTTC; CDR3: CASSRQDRGLGGYTF
size: NA; J: TRBJ2-1; length: 16; V: TRBV7-3; D: TRBD2; DNA: TGTGCCAGCAGCTTAGATGGGTCTAGCGGGGCTCACGAGCAGTTCTTC; CDR3: CASSLDGSSGAHEQFF
size: few; J: TRBJ2-3; length: 15; V: TRBV6-5; D: TRBD2; DNA: TGTGCCAGCAGTCCACGGACTAGCGGCGTAGATACGCAGTATTTT; CDR3: CASSPRTSGVDTQYF
size: NA; J: TRBJ2-7; length: 19; V: TRBV10-3; D: TRBD2; DNA: TGTGCCATCAGTGAGTCGAATGCGCTAGCGGGCCTAAGCTCCTACGAGCAGTACTTC; CDR3: CAISESNALAGLSSYEQYF
size: NA; J: TRBJ2-7; length: 13; V: TRBV11-3; D: NA; DNA: TGTGCCAGCAGCTTAGATCTAGATGGAGAGCAGTACTTC; CDR3: CASSLDLDGEQYF
size: NA; J: TRBJ1-5; length: 17; V: TRBV10-1; D: TRBD1; DNA: TGCGCCAGCAGTGACTGGACAGGGGGTCCTCTTTTTCAGCCCCAGCATTTT; CDR3: CASSDWTGGPLFQPQHF
size: NA; J: TRBJ2-3; length: 16; V: TRBV27; D: TRBD2; DNA: TGTGCCAGCAGTTTATTTCGAGGACTAGCGGGGGATACGCAGTATTTT; CDR3: CASSLFRGLAGDTQYF
size: NA; J: TRBJ1-1; length: 15; V: TRBV27; D: NA; DNA: TGTGCCAGCAGTTTATTCGGCAGGGGAGATACTGAAGCTTTCTTT; CDR3: CASSLFGRGDTEAFF
size: few; J: TRBJ1-2; length: 13; V: TRBV25-1; D: NA; DNA: TGTGCCAGCAAGGGCCAGGCCGCTATGGGCTACACCTTC; CDR3: CASKGQAAMGYTF
size: NA; J: TRBJ2-3; length: 18; V: TRBV4-2; D: TRBD2; DNA: TGTGCCAGCAGCCCCGGACTAGCGGGGGGCCCTAGCACAGATACGCAGTATTTT; CDR3: CASSPGLAGGPSTDTQYF
size: few; J: TRBJ2-7; length: 13; V: TRBV7-2; D: NA; DNA: TGTGCCAGCAGCTTAGTAGAGACGAGTGAGCAGTACTTC; CDR3: CASSLVETSEQYF
size: NA; J: TRBJ2-5; length: 12; V: TRBV6-1; D: NA; DNA: TGTGCCAGCAGAAGGGGGGGGGAGACCCAGTACTTC; CDR3: CASRRGGETQYF
size: few; J: TRBJ1-5; length: 21; V: TRBV28; D: NA; DNA: TGTGCCAGCCGACCCCCCGGGTATCAGCGATTACAGGGCTATAGCAATCAGCCCCAGCATTTT; CDR3: CASRPPGYQRLQGYSNQPQHF
size: NA; J: TRBJ1-4; length: 12; V: TRBV19; D: NA; DNA: TGTGCCAGTAGAAACTACCAGATAAAACTGTTTTTT; CDR3: CASRNYQIKLFF
size: NA; J: TRBJ2-7; length: 15; V: TRBV5-6; D: TRBD1; DNA: TGTGCCAGCAGCTTGTTGGGACAGGGTGGGTACGAGCAGTACTTC; CDR3: CASSLLGQGGYEQYF
size: NA; J: TRBJ2-3; length: 14; V: TRBV19; D: NA; DNA: TGTGCCAGTAGACCCGCGCATAGCACAGATACGCAGTATTTT; CDR3: CASRPAHSTDTQYF
size: NA; J: TRBJ2-5; length: 14; V: TRBV7-7; D: TRBD2; DNA: TGTGCTAGCAGCCCGGGACTAGATGTCGAGACCCAGTACTTC; CDR3: CASSPGLDVETQYF
size: NA; J: TRBJ2-1; length: 13; V: TRBV5-1; D: NA; DNA: TGCGCCAGCAGCTCCCGGGGTTACAATGAGCAGTTCTTC; CDR3: CASSSRGYNEQFF
size: NA; J: TRBJ1-6; length: 15; V: TRBV30; D: NA; DNA: TGTGCCTGGAGTGGACTCACAGGGCCGGATTCACCCCTCCACTTT; CDR3: CAWSGLTGPDSPLHF
size: NA; J: TRBJ2-5; length: 15; V: TRBV11-2; D: TRBD1; DNA: TGTGCCAGCAGCTTAGAAGGGACAGGGGTAGTGACCCAGTACTTC; CDR3: CASSLEGTGVVTQYF
size: once; J: TRBJ2-7; length: 15; V: TRBV10-2; D: NA; DNA: TGCGCCAGCAGTGAGCCAGGGTATCCGTCCTACGAGCAGTACTTC; CDR3: CASSEPGYPSYEQYF
size: NA; J: TRBJ1-6; length: 15; V: TRBV4-1; D: TRBD1; DNA: TGCGCCAGCAGCCAAGCGGACAGGGATAATTCACCCCTCCACTTT; CDR3: CASSQADRDNSPLHF